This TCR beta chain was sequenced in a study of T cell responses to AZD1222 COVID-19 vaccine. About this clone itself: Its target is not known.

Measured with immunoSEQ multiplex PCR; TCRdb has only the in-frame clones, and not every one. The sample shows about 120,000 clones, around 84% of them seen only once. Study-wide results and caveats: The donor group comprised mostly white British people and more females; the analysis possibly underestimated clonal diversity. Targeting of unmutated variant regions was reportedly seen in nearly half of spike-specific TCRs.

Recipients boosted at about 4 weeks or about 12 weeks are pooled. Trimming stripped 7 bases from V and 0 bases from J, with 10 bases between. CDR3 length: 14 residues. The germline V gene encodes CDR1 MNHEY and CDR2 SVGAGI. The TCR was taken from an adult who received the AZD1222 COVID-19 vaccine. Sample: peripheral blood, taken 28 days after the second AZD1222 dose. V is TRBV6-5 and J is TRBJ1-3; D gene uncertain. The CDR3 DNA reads TGTGCCAGCACCCAAGGGATCTCTGGAAACACCATATATTTT. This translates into CASTQGISGNTIYF.